One and the same sample provided the 15 T cell receptor beta chains below, sequenced in a study of T cell responses to AZD1222 COVID-19 vaccine. Profiled with immunoSEQ multiplex PCR; TCRdb holds only in-frame clones, not every one. The data contain about 150,000 clones, around 89% of them seen just once; the ten biggest clones take up around 3%. The material was peripheral blood, obtained on day 0 of AZD1222 vaccination. Every receptor here comes from an adult in good health.

The chain has TRBV5-1 and TRBJ1-6, with TRBD1 identical over 7 bases. This CDR3 comprises 15 residues. Germline V CDR1 and CDR2: SGHRS, YFSETQ. V gave up 0 bases and J gave up 9 bases; unmatched junction bases: 6. The CDR3 DNA reads TGCGCCAGCAGCTTGGGACAGGGAGGTACTTCACCCCTCCACTTT. It yields the protein CASSLGQGGTSPLHF. The entire variable domain, with the rest obtained from reference TRBV5-1 and TRBJ1-6, is as follows: KAGVTQTPRYLIKTRGQQVTLSCSPISGHRSVSWYQQTPGQGLQFLFEYFSETQRNKGNFPGRFSGRQFSNSRSEMNVSTLELGDSALYLCASSLGQGGTSPLHFGNGTRLTVT.

About this clone: The sample carries other DNA sequences with the same CDR3. The chain links TRBV9 to TRBJ2-7, with D perhaps TRBD1 or TRBD2 (5 bases each). The CDR3 sequence is 15 residues long. Germline V gene data show CDR1 as SGDLS and CDR2 as YYNGEE. The V end lost 0 bases, the J end lost 0 bases, and 10 bases lay between the germline ends. The CDR3 DNA reads TGTGCCAGCAGCGTAGGGCAGGGAGTCTCCTACGAGCAGTACTTC. It translates to CASSVGQGVSYEQYF.

This chain joins TRBV7-9 and TRBJ1-3; D remains ambiguous. The germline CDR1 and CDR2 sequences are SEHNR and FQNEAQ (reference sequence). V lost 0 bases and J 3 bases, leaving 6 bases between the germline ends. This CDR3 has 14 residues. This CDR3 is CASSLAEGGNTIYF. DNA of the CDR3: TGTGCCAGCAGCTTAGCGGAAGGTGGAAACACCATATATTTT.

In this sample, this clone turned up once. This rearrangement joins TRBV5-1 to TRBJ1-1; 9 bases map to TRBD1. Per the germline V gene, CDR1 is SGHRS and CDR2 is YFSETQ. The CDR3 sequence is 15 residues long. The V and J ends lost 0 bases and 4 bases, in that order; junction bases with no gene match: 4. The chain's CDR3 is CASSLEGQGGTEAFF. The CDR3 DNA reads TGCGCCAGCAGCTTGGAGGGACAGGGAGGCACTGAAGCTTTCTTT. Full variable domain (rest looked up from reference TRBV5-1 and TRBJ1-1): KAGVTQTPRYLIKTRGQQVTLSCSPISGHRSVSWYQQTPGQGLQFLFEYFSETQRNKGNFPGRFSGRQFSNSRSEMNVSTLELGDSALYLCASSLEGQGGTEAFFGQGTRLTVV.

This rearrangement joins TRBV25-1 to TRBJ1-2; the D is unclear. CDR1 and CDR2 from the germline V gene are MGHDK and SYGVNS. V lost 5 bases and J lost 9, with 10 bases in between. The CDR3 consists of 11 residues. In DNA, the CDR3 is TGTGCCAGCAGTTTTTCTCTCAGCTACACCTTC. Translation: CASSFSLSYTF.

CDR3 bases: TGTGCCAGCAGTTACAAGGGGGGGTACACTGAAGCTTTCTTT. Translating gives CASSYKGGYTEAFF. This chain connects TRBV6-5 to TRBJ1-1; tentative D call: TRBD1 (6 bases). CDR3 length equals 14 residues. Trimming took off 2 bases at V and 3 bases at J, with 10 bases between the two ends. The germline gives CDR1 MNHEY, CDR2 SVGAGI.

This clone occurred once. This sequence joins TRBV5-6 and TRBJ1-1; D is undetermined. Germline V lookup: CDR1 SGHDT, CDR2 YYEEEE. This CDR3 spans 11 amino acids. Trimming removed 3 bases from V and 7 bases from J, with 7 bases in between. The CDR3 sequence: CASSYSGEAFF. The CDR3 DNA is TGTGCCAGCAGCTATAGCGGTGAAGCTTTCTTT.

Here the CDR3 DNA reads TGTGCCAGCAGTTATAGAGTTAGTATGTCCGGGGAGCTGTTTTTT. It translates to CASSYRVSMSGELFF. J is TRBJ2-2 and V is TRBV6-2 or TRBV6-3; D unclear. Germline V gene data show CDR1 as MNHEY and CDR2 as SVGEGT. This CDR3 region has 15 residues. V lost 3 bases and J 6 bases, leaving 14 bases between the germline ends.

The chain employs TRBV18 and TRBJ2-5, with D possibly being TRBD1 (5 bases). This CDR3 contains 14 residues. V was pared by 1 base and J by 5 bases, with 11 bases between. Germline loops: CDR1 KGHSH, CDR2 LQKENI. In DNA form, the CDR3 reads TGTGCCAGCTCACCACGTCAGGGTAGCGAGACCCAGTACTTC. It yields the protein CASSPRQGSETQYF.

The chain recombines TRBV10-1 with TRBJ2-7; D remains ambiguous. The CDR3 totals 13 residues. V lost 6 bases, J lost 1 base, and 10 bases lay in between. Germline CDR1 reads WNHNN; CDR2 reads SYGVQD (reference sequence). In DNA form, the CDR3 reads TGCGCCAGCAGAGAAATGGGGTCCTACGAGCAGTACTTC. It is translated as CASREMGSYEQYF.

The chain joins TRBV6-2 or TRBV6-3 to TRBJ2-1; tentatively, D is TRBD1 or TRBD2 (5 bases each). The CDR3 runs to 16 residues. CDR1 and CDR2 from the germline V gene are MNHEY and SVGEGT. Between the trimmed V and J ends, which lost 4 bases and 1 base, there was a span of 14 bases. The CDR3 DNA reads TGTGCCAGCAGTTCCCGGGACGCCGAATCCTACAATGAGCAGTTCTTC. It translates to CASSSRDAESYNEQFF.

This chain links TRBV6-2 or TRBV6-3 with TRBJ2-1; possible D gene TRBD2, 5 bases. The CDR3 contains 13 residues. Germline V gene sequence: CDR1 MNHEY, CDR2 SVGEGT. Trimming shortened V by 2 bases and J by 8 bases, and 10 bases separated the two germline ends. The CDR3 DNA reads TGTGCCAGCAGTTACGGGCTAGCCGATGAGCAGTTCTTC. Protein sequence: CASSYGLADEQFF.

This chain uses TRBV6-2 or TRBV6-3 with TRBJ1-2, with unresolved D. The CDR3 spans 11 residues. CDR1 is MNHEY and CDR2 is SVGEGT in the germline V gene. The ends were cut back, 0 bases at V and 5 bases at J, with 1 base in the middle. The CDR3 loop reads CASSYSYGYTF. CDR3 coding DNA: TGTGCCAGCAGTTACTCATATGGCTACACCTTC.

The chain carries TRBV18 and TRBJ2-3, with TRBD1 identical over 10 bases. Germline V CDR1 and CDR2: KGHSH, LQKENI. Germline trimming cut 3 bases from V and 0 bases from J; bases unmatched to any gene: 3. The CDR3 sequence is 16 residues long. The CDR3 loop reads CASSPQGQGSTDTQYF. CDR3 DNA: TGTGCCAGCTCACCCCAGGGACAGGGGAGCACAGATACGCAGTATTTT. The full variable domain, in which reference TRBV18 and TRBJ2-3 provide the parts outside the CDR3, is NAGVMQNPRHLVRRRGQEARLRCSPMKGHSHVYWYRQLPEEGLKFMVYLQKENIIDESGMPKERFSAEFPKEGPSILRIQQVVRGDSAAYFCASSPQGQGSTDTQYFGPGTRLTVL.

The genes are TRBV6-4 and TRBJ1-5, with no clear D. Trimming shortened V by 7 bases and J by 3 bases, and 13 bases separated the two germline ends. The CDR3 is made up of 14 amino acids. In germline, CDR1 is MRHNA, CDR2 SNTAGT. The CDR3 region has the DNA TGTGCCAGCAAGGTCCCACCCCTCAATCAGCCCCAGCATTTT. As protein: CASKVPPLNQPQHF.